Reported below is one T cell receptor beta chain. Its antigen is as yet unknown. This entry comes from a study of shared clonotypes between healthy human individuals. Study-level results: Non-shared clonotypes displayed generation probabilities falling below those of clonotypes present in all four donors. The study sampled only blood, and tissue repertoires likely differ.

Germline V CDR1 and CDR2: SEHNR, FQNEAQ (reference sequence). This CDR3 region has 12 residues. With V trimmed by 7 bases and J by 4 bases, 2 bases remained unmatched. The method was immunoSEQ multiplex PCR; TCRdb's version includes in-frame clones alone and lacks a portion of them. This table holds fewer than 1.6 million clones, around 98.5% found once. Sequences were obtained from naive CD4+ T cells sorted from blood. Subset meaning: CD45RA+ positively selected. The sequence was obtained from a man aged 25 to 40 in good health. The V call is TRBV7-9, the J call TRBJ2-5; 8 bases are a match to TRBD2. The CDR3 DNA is TGTGCCAGCACGGGGGGGTTAGAGACCCAGTACTTC. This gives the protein CASTGGLETQYF. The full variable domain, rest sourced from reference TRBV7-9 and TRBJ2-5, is DTGVSQNPRHKITKRGQNVTFRCDPISEHNRLYWYRQTLGQGPEFLTYFQNEAQLEKSRLLSDRFSAERPKGSFSTLEIQRTEQGDSAMYLCASTGGLETQYFGPGTRLLVL.